This T cell receptor beta chain derives from a study of T cell responses to AZD1222 COVID-19 vaccine (dated by TCRdb to about 2021). Background for the entire study: AZD1222 recipients with second doses at about 4 weeks or about 12 weeks were pooled, because spike-specific TCR depth and breadth did not differ between schedules. Enrollment into the trials was organized by age into subgroups of 18-55, 56-69 and 70-plus years, and those subgroups contained approximately 150, 30 and 60 TCR-sequenced participants, respectively. TCR sequencing covered about 230 trial participants: some 210 given two doses of AZD1222 and about 26 given two doses of MenACWY control vaccine. What the authors observed across the whole study: The 56-69-year group was small, and its depth increase did not reach significance, likely because of low power. No day 14 peak-response samples were available, so repertoires were characterized only after the peak T cell response. Conclusions about previously exposed vaccinees were limited because only six AZD1222 recipients were SARS-CoV-2 seropositive at baseline. Reportedly, almost half of the unique spike-specific TCRs recognized epitopes lying outside the regions that are mutated in the B.1.351 and B.1.1.7 variants. CD4 TCRs associated with the vaccine covered the entire spike protein, and the dominant responses were in regions 160-218 and 743-854. Spike-specific TCR breadth and depth rose significantly after two AZD1222 doses compared with day 0 and with MenACWY recipients. Participants were mostly white British, with more females than males. The authors suggested clonal diversity may have been underestimated.

This clone was detected only once. What this receptor recognizes is not known. Nothing much larger sits one base from this clone, and base qualities are not available. The time point label for this specimen denotes: baseline before first vaccination. Vaccinee samples were obtained from the UK trials COV001 and COV002, which included a single-blind randomized controlled phase 2/3 trial of AZD1222 (ChAdOx1 nCoV-19) in healthy adults. For TCRbeta chain sequencing, PBMC samples were collected from trial participants at day 0 and at day 28 after the second dose. At the junction V is shortened by 7 bases and J by 0 bases, with 12 bases in between. The CDR3 numbers 15 residues from cysteine through phenylalanine. The entry retains the CDR3 DNA only, 45 bases that are in frame from base 1. CDR1 and CDR2 are drawn from the germline V gene: ENHRY, SYGVKD. The CDR3 regions of human TCRbeta chains were subjected to immunosequencing. Turning to the authors' computational methods: Repertoire TCRs were matched against a reference library of SARS-CoV-2-specific TCRs generated with the MIRA antigen-specificity platform. Breadth was defined as the fraction of unique TCRs that were SARS-CoV-2-associated. Depth was defined as the fraction of total T cells that were SARS-CoV-2-associated. Using the MIRA data, each spike-specific TCR was assigned both to the spike region to which the TCR was reactive and to a CD4 or CD8 class. Log10-transformed breadth and depth values were compared by one-way ANOVA with Sidak's multiple comparisons tests. The clones in this table, taken by TCRdb from immuneACCESS, are in-frame only. Not every clone is retained; where verified, under half of the shortfall comes from an unresolved V gene, and the cause of the rest is unknown. V, J and clone size were drawn from that table, and D and trimming were deduced from the DNA. The sample table holds over 120,000 clones, of which about nine tenths were seen once. Over 1.5% of the sample is held by the ten biggest clonotypes.

The rearrangement combines TRBV10-3 with TRBJ2-2, with the D gene not clear enough to name. The clonotype comes from an adult in good health. This specimen was peripheral blood, taken on day 0 of AZD1222 vaccination. The nucleotide sequence reads as follows: TGTGCCATCAATTCGCGGACCACGAACACCGGGGAGCTGTTTTTT. Its protein product is CAINSRTTNTGELFF.